This T cell receptor beta chain was captured by sequencing in a study of blood T cells in healthy people across ages. Study outcomes and limitations: As naive T cell percentage varied, TCR beta diversity correlated strongly with it. Donors of long life had a larger count of naive CD4+ cells and greater diversity than aged donors.

Isolation yielded PBMCs, at least 6 million per sample, in every case. Primed by a sample-barcoded 5' primer and a J-beta primer mix, a second PCR proceeded for 7 to 11 cycles. TCRdb analysed the 5' RACE reads with MiXCR anew, one entry per CDR3 protein. The repertoire holds 1.6 million or so distinct CDR3 sequences, with roughly 32% as singletons. This CDR3 comprises 13 residues. The V end lost 4 bases, the J end lost 2 bases, and 9 bases lay between the germline ends. Germline V gene sequence: CDR1 DFQATT, CDR2 SNEGSKA (reference sequence). A word on this clonotype: Its antigen is not identified.

Input material: blood. This receptor was obtained from a woman aged 30 to 39 in good health. The chain uses TRBV20-1 and TRBJ2-1; D is perhaps TRBD2 (6 bases). As DNA, the CDR3 is TGCAGTGCTAAGACTAGGCCCTACAATGAGCAGTTCTTC. Translation gives CSAKTRPYNEQFF.